Presented here are 10 T cell receptor beta chains from one specimen sequenced in a study of blood T cell repertoires in COVID-19. Clones were read by immunoSEQ multiplex PCR, and TCRdb kept only the in-frame ones, dropping some. Altogether over 150,000 clones are present, 82% being singletons, with the ten largest covering about an eighth. The specimen sequenced was PBMCs or T cells enriched from blood (not recorded which). These receptors all come from a man aged 35-49 years who had recovered from COVID-19.

The chain employs TRBV28 and TRBJ2-7; 7 bases match TRBD1. The ends lost 3 bases at V and 5 bases at J; junction bases unmatched: 4. The germline V gene encodes CDR1 MDHEN and CDR2 SYDVKM. This CDR3 has 13 residues. DNA of the CDR3: TGTGCCAGCAGTTTGCCCGGGACAGACGAGCAGTACTTC. It yields the protein CASSLPGTDEQYF.

The chain uses TRBV7-9 and TRBJ1-1; D possibly corresponds to TRBD1 (6 bases). V was cut by 0 bases and J by 4 bases, with 9 bases left in between. Germline loops: CDR1 SEHNR, CDR2 FQNEAQ (reference sequence). The CDR3 consists of 14 residues. CDR3 DNA: TGTGCCAGCAGCTTAGCCGCACAGGGCACTGAAGCTTTCTTT. This translates into CASSLAAQGTEAFF.

This rearrangement joins TRBV28 to TRBJ2-7; D possibly corresponds to TRBD2 (6 bases). Trimming removed 5 bases at V and 4 bases at J, with 24 bases between. Germline CDR1 MDHEN, CDR2 SYDVKM. The CDR3 is made up of 17 amino acids. The CDR3: CASSLGPWDSASYEQYF. CDR3 in DNA: TGTGCCAGCAGTCTGGGACCTTGGGACTCTGCGTCGTACGAGCAGTACTTC.

The chain joins TRBV20-1 to TRBJ1-5, with D unclear. Trimming cost V 3 bases and J 2 bases, with 8 bases left between them. The germline CDR1 and CDR2 sequences are DFQATT and SNEGSKA (reference sequence). The CDR3 consists of 13 residues. CDR3 in amino acids: CSASSTGNQPQHF. The DNA of the CDR3 is TGCAGTGCTAGTTCTACAGGCAATCAGCCCCAGCATTTT.

The genes are TRBV15 and TRBJ2-3; TRBD1 agrees at 9 bases. The germline gives CDR1 LNHNV, CDR2 YYDKDF (reference sequence). The CDR3 has 16 amino acids. Trimming cost V 3 bases and J 4 bases; bases outside gene matches: 8. The CDR3 region has the DNA TGTGCCACCAGCAGTGGCGGGACAGGGTGGTCAGATACGCAGTATTTT. Its translation is CATSSGGTGWSDTQYF.

This chain uses TRBV15 with TRBJ2-7; no clear D. The CDR3 loop spans 13 amino acids. Per germline, CDR1 LNHNV and CDR2 YYDKDF (reference sequence). V lost 2 bases to trimming and J lost 7 bases, with 12 bases between them. CDR3 amino acids: CATSRLPAEEQYF. CDR3 nucleotide sequence: TGTGCCACCAGCAGACTCCCCGCGGAAGAGCAGTACTTC.

This clone occurred once. The chain uses TRBV20-1 and TRBJ2-6, with D perhaps TRBD2 (6 bases). The CDR3 runs 14 residues. With 3 bases removed from V and 3 bases from J, the gap between germline ends came to 9 bases. CDR1 and CDR2 (germline): DFQATT, SNEGSKA (reference sequence). The CDR3 protein is CSASQGLGANVLTF. Written as DNA, the CDR3 is TGCAGTGCTAGTCAGGGACTTGGGGCCAACGTCCTGACTTTC.

CDR3 nucleotides: TGTGCCAGCAGCTTAGGACAGGGTGGAGATTCACCCCTCCACTTT. Encoded protein: CASSLGQGGDSPLHF. The rearrangement joins TRBV7-3 to TRBJ1-6; the match to TRBD1 covers 8 bases. J was trimmed by 8 bases and V by 2 bases; bases with no gene match: 5. Germline V CDR1 and CDR2: SGHTA, FQGTGA. This CDR3 has 15 amino acids.

This chain links TRBV23-1 with TRBJ2-7; 10 bases align to TRBD1. TRBV23-1 is given ORF status, its function remaining uncertain. This CDR3 is built from 19 residues. With 7 bases clipped from V and 5 bases from J, the junction kept 23 bases outside the gene matches. CDR3 coding DNA: TGCGCCAGCAACGAGTGCCGGTCGTGGCTTGGGACAGGGGCCCACGAGCAGTACGTC. Its translation: CASNECRSWLGTGAHEQYV.

In this sample, this clone turned up once. V usage is TRBV18 and J usage is TRBJ2-1; D not certain. Germline V CDR1 and CDR2: KGHSH, LQKENI. There are 14 residues in the CDR3. Trimming pared 2 bases from V and 9 bases from J, leaving 14 bases between. The CDR3 DNA sequence: TGTGCCAGCTCACCAGCTACCCCCCCGGGTGAGCAGTTCTTC. Its translation is CASSPATPPGEQFF.